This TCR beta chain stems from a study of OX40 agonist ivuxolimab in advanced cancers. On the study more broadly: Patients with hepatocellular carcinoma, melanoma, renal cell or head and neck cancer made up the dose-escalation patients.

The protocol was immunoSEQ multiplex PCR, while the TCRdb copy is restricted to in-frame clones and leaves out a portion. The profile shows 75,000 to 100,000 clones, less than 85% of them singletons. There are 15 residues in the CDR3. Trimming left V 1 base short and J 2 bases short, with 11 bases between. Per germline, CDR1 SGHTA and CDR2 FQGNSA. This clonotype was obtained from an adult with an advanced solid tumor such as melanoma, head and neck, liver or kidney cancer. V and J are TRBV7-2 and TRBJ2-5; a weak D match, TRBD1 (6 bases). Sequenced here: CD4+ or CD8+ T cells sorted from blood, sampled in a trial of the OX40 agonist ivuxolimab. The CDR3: CASSLGWGPQETQYF. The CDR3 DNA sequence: TGTGCCAGCAGCTTAGGGTGGGGGCCGCAAGAGACCCAGTACTTC.